Listed below are T cell receptor beta chains from one sample, sequenced in a study of shared clonotypes between healthy human individuals. Clones were read by immunoSEQ multiplex PCR, and TCRdb kept only the in-frame ones, dropping some. The table records more than 2 million clones, roughly 95% of them present only once. The sample consisted of naive CD8+ T cells sorted from blood. These receptors were obtained from a man between 18 and 29 years old in good health. CDR3s include the opening cysteine and the closing phenylalanine or tryptophan. D genes are given only for firm matches. Clone size is given for some rows only: seen once, a few or many times, or a class if the clone is expanded.

D,size,V,J,length,DNA,CDR3
TRBD2,NA,TRBV6-5,TRBJ2-5,15,TGTGCCAGCAGCTATAGCGGGGCGATCCAAGAGACCCAGTACTTC,CASSYSGAIQETQYF
TRBD1,NA,TRBV28,TRBJ2-7,15,TGTGCCAGCAGTTTAGCCCCGCAGGGGGCGTACGAGCAGTACTTC,CASSLAPQGAYEQYF
TRBD1,NA,TRBV19,TRBJ2-1,16,TGTGCCAGTAGTATAGATCAGGGGGCCTCCTACAATGAGCAGTTCTTC,CASSIDQGASYNEQFF
NA,NA,TRBV10-2,TRBJ1-2,14,TGCGCCAGCAATTCGGGCAGGGGAAACTATGGCTACACCTTC,CASNSGRGNYGYTF
NA,NA,TRBV5-1,TRBJ2-7,16,TGCGCCAGCAGCTTGGAGCAGATTGCAAGGGGCTACGAGCAGTACTTC,CASSLEQIARGYEQYF
TRBD1,NA,TRBV2,TRBJ1-1,13,TGTGCCAGCCAGACAGGGATGAACACTGAAGCTTTCTTT,CASQTGMNTEAFF
NA,NA,TRBV7-8,TRBJ2-1,13,TGTGCCAGCAGCTTAGTAGGCGATGGGGGGCAGTTCTTC,CASSLVGDGGQFF
NA,NA,TRBV6-5,TRBJ2-2,13,TGTGCCAGCAGTTACGAAGGTGGCGGGGAGCTGTTTTTT,CASSYEGGGELFF
NA,NA,TRBV9,TRBJ2-7,13,TGTGCCAGCAGCACTAACAGGGAGCACGAGCAGTACTTC,CASSTNREHEQYF
NA,NA,TRBV5-4,TRBJ1-1,14,TGTGCCAGCAGCTTCCGGGCCAAGGACACTGAAGCTTTCTTT,CASSFRAKDTEAFF
NA,NA,TRBV10-3,TRBJ2-1,15,TGTGCCATCAGTGAGGAGGGGAACCTCTACAATGAGCAGTTCTTC,CAISEEGNLYNEQFF
NA,NA,TRBV6-1,TRBJ1-6,15,TGTGCCAGCAGCCATCCCGTGGGTGATAATTCACCCCTCCACTTT,CASSHPVGDNSPLHF
NA,NA,TRBV14,TRBJ1-1,14,TGTGCCAGCAGCCAAGATCTTGCTGGGGTCGAAGCTTTCTTT,CASSQDLAGVEAFF
NA,NA,TRBV2,TRBJ2-7,14,TGTGCCAGCAGTCCCCGGCCCCTTCGGGGCGAGCAGTACTTC,CASSPRPLRGEQYF
NA,NA,TRBV27,TRBJ2-7,13,TGTGCCAGCAGTAACCCGGGAGTGGGCGAGCAGTACTTC,CASSNPGVGEQYF
NA,NA,TRBV11-3,TRBJ1-2,14,TGTGCCAGCAGCTTAGATCTGACCCGAGGGGGCTACACCTTC,CASSLDLTRGGYTF
NA,NA,TRBV15,TRBJ1-4,15,TGTGCCACCAGCAGAGAGGGACTCGGGGCGGAAAAACTGTTTTTT,CATSREGLGAEKLFF
NA,NA,TRBV6-5,TRBJ2-3,15,TGTGCCAGCAGTACAGCGGGCGGTAGCACAGATACGCAGTATTTT,CASSTAGGSTDTQYF
NA,once,TRBV11-2,TRBJ1-2,12,TGTGCCAGCAGCCTGGGGGGCGACGGCTACACCTTC,CASSLGGDGYTF
TRBD1,NA,TRBV6-5,TRBJ2-7,14,TGTGCCAGCACCTCCACAGGGGATCGGTACGAGCAGTACTTC,CASTSTGDRYEQYF
NA,NA,TRBV5-1,TRBJ2-7,13,TGCGCCAGCAGCTTGGAGGGTTCCTGGGAGCAGTACTTC,CASSLEGSWEQYF
NA,NA,TRBV4-3,TRBJ2-3,15,TGCGCCAGCAGCCAAGATTTGCTTACCACAGATACGCAGTATTTT,CASSQDLLTTDTQYF
NA,NA,TRBV29-1,TRBJ2-5,14,TGCAGCGTTTACCGGGCCACTGGTTCGGAGACCCAGTACTTC,CSVYRATGSETQYF